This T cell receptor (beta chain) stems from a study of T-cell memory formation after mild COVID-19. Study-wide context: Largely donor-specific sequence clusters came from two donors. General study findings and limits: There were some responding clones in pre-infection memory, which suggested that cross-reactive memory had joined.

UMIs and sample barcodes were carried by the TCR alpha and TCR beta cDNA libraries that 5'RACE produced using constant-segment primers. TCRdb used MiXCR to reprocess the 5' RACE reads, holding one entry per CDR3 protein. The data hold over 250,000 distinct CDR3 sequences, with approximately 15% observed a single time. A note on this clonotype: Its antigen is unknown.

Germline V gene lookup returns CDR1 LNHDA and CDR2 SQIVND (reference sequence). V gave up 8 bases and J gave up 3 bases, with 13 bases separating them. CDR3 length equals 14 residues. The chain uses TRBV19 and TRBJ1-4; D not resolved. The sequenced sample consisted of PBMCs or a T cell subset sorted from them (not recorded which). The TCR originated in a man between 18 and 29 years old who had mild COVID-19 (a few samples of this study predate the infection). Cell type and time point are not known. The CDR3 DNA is TGTGCCAGTGCCCCTCTCGCGGCTAATGAAAAACTGTTTTTT. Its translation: CASAPLAANEKLFF.